Listed below are T cell receptor beta chains from one sample, sequenced in a study of T cell repertoires in cytomegalovirus infection. TCRdb passed the reads through MiXCR, listing each CDR3 protein once. The profile shows around 49,000 distinct CDR3 sequences, roughly 20% of them singletons. No antigen has been identified for these receptors. The sequencing used CD8+ T cells from cultured PBMCs, collected from culture after CMV antigen stimulation. These receptors all come from a human donor in good health (CMV status not recorded). Some clones in this sample may be carry-over from other donors' samples. The CDR3 runs from the conserved cysteine through the conserved F or W. D genes are given only for firm matches. Clone size is stated in some rows and not others, as once, few, many or a class when expanded.

clone_size j_call v_call d_call cdr3_nt cdr3_aa
- TRBJ2-6 TRBV7-2 - TGTGCCAGCAGCATATCAGGGACGTACTACTCTGGGGCCAACGTCCTGACTTTC CASSISGTYYSGANVLTF
- TRBJ1-1 TRBV7-6 - TGTGCCAGCAGCCTTACAGCGACGGGACCTGAAGCTTTCTTT CASSLTATGPEAFF
once TRBJ1-1 TRBV10-3 - TGTGCCATCAGTGAGTCGGGGCACTCGAACACTGAAGCTTTCTTT CAISESGHSNTEAFF
- TRBJ2-3 TRBV7-2 - TGTGCCAGCAGCTTCCCCCGAGATACGCAGTATTTT CASSFPRDTQYF
few TRBJ2-6 TRBV12-3/TRBV12-4 - TGTGCCAGCAGCTTAGGGGACTCGGGGGCCAACGTCCTGACTTTC CASSLGDSGANVLTF
few TRBJ1-1 TRBV12-3/TRBV12-4 TRBD1 TGTGCCAGCAGTCCCGACGGACAGGGGCTGGCTGAAGCTTTCTTT CASSPDGQGLAEAFF
- TRBJ2-6 TRBV2 - TGTGCCAGCAGTGACTCCGGGGCCAACGTCCTGACTTTC CASSDSGANVLTF
few TRBJ1-1 TRBV2 - TGTGCCAGCAAAGGACAGTGGAAGGTAATGAACACTGAAGCTTTCTTT CASKGQWKVMNTEAFF
- TRBJ2-7 TRBV2 - TGTGCCAGCAGCCCGACAGATCCCCCCGCCGGGGGCGAGCAGTACTTC CASSPTDPPAGGEQYF
few TRBJ2-1 TRBV29-1 - TGCAGCGTTGGGGACTTTCGCCATGAGCAGTTCTTC CSVGDFRHEQFF
- TRBJ1-2 TRBV29-1 - TGCAGCGTTCTGCCAGCCCCCAGTTGGGGCTACACCTTC CSVLPAPSWGYTF
once TRBJ1-5 TRBV5-1 TRBD1 TGCGCCAGCAGCTCCACCGGGACAGGGGACCAGCCCCAGCATTTT CASSSTGTGDQPQHF
- TRBJ2-7 TRBV12-5 TRBD2 TGTGCTAGTGGCTCCTCGGGGGGGCACGAGCAGTACTTC CASGSSGGHEQYF
- TRBJ2-5 TRBV7-9 - TGTGCCAGCAGCTTAAGGTTGCAAGAGACCCAGTACTTC CASSLRLQETQYF
few TRBJ2-7 TRBV7-9 - TGTGCCAGCAGCTCCCCCCGCAGCTACGAGCAGTACTTC CASSSPRSYEQYF
- TRBJ1-5 TRBV7-6 - TGTGCCAGCAGTCCGAGAGGGTGGGGCGACACCTATCAGCCCCAGCATTTT CASSPRGWGDTYQPQHF
few TRBJ1-2 TRBV7-2 TRBD1 TGTGCCAGCAGCTTAGTCCGGGACAGTATCCCTAATGGCTACACCTTC CASSLVRDSIPNGYTF
many TRBJ1-5 TRBV27 - TGTGCCGCCGGACTTAGCAATCAGCCCCAGCATTTT CAAGLSNQPQHF
- TRBJ2-7 TRBV29-1 TRBD2 TGCAGCGTTGAAAGCGGGAACGAGCAGTACTTC CSVESGNEQYF
few TRBJ1-5 TRBV6-2/TRBV6-3 TRBD1 TGTGCCAGCAACCCGGGACAGGGGGCTAATCAGCCCCAGCATTTT CASNPGQGANQPQHF
few TRBJ2-2 TRBV7-9 - TGTGCCAGCAGCTTCCTAGACCTGTTTTTT CASSFLDLFF
few TRBJ2-7 TRBV11-3 - TGTGCCAGCAGCGGTCGATCTTACGAGCAGTACTTC CASSGRSYEQYF
- TRBJ1-6 TRBV7-2 - TGTGCCAGCAGCTCCCCAACAGTACCTTATAATTCACCCCTCCACTTT CASSSPTVPYNSPLHF
- TRBJ2-7 TRBV6-2/TRBV6-3 - TGTGCCCGCAGTTACACAGCAGGGCGGCCATCCTACGAGCAGTACTTC CARSYTAGRPSYEQYF
- TRBJ2-2 TRBV4-1 - TGCGCCAGCAGCCAAGCGGGGGACATGACCGGGGAGCTGTTTTTT CASSQAGDMTGELFF
few TRBJ2-3 TRBV24-1 - TGTGCCACCAGTGATTTGGACTACACAGATACGCAGTATTTT CATSDLDYTDTQYF
- TRBJ2-1 TRBV9 TRBD1 TGTGCCAGCAGCGTGGGGACAGGGGTATTCAATGAGCAGTTCTTC CASSVGTGVFNEQFF
many TRBJ2-1 TRBV11-2 TRBD2 TGTGCCAGCAGCGGGACTAGCGGGCACTACAATGAGCAGTTCTTC CASSGTSGHYNEQFF
- TRBJ2-6 TRBV6-1 - TGTGCCAGCAGGGGTACTTTGGGCTCTGGGGCCAACGTCCTGACTTTC CASRGTLGSGANVLTF
many TRBJ1-5 TRBV7-9 - TGTGCCAGCAGCTTGGACGGGCTTAATCAGCCCCAGCATTTT CASSLDGLNQPQHF
- TRBJ2-7 TRBV7-2 TRBD2 TGTGCCAGCAGGTATACTAGCGGGAGTTCCTACGAGCAGTACTTC CASRYTSGSSYEQYF
- TRBJ1-5 TRBV28 - TGTGCCAGCAGTTTAAGTTTGGGAGGGACAACCATCTATAGCAATCAGCCCCAGCATTTT CASSLSLGGTTIYSNQPQHF
few TRBJ2-3 TRBV29-1 TRBD2 TGCAGCGTCACAGGCTCCGGGCGGGAGTGGACAGATACGCAGTATTTT CSVTGSGREWTDTQYF
few TRBJ2-7 TRBV4-2 - TGTGCCAGCAGCCAAGTAGCAGGGGAAGTAGACGAGCAGTACTTC CASSQVAGEVDEQYF
- TRBJ2-7 TRBV11-2 - TGTGCCAGCAGCTTGAGGGGGTTCCCTTCGGACGAGCAGTACTTC CASSLRGFPSDEQYF
- TRBJ2-7 TRBV19 - TGTGCCAGTAGTCTCGGGCAGGGGGAGCAGTACTTC CASSLGQGEQYF
few TRBJ2-3 TRBV7-2 - TGTGCCAGCAGCTTCACTTTAGCGAGCCCCACAGATACGCAGTATTTT CASSFTLASPTDTQYF
- TRBJ2-7 TRBV11-2 TRBD1 TGTGCCAGCAGCCAGGGACAGAGAACCTACGAGCAGTACTTC CASSQGQRTYEQYF
few TRBJ2-7 TRBV27 TRBD2 TGTGCCAGCAGTTTAGCGGGAGGGCCAAACGAGCAGTACTTC CASSLAGGPNEQYF
many TRBJ2-5 TRBV12-3/TRBV12-4 TRBD2 TGTGCCAGCAGTTTAGTACTAGCGGGGGGTAGAGAGACCCAGTACTTC CASSLVLAGGRETQYF
few TRBJ1-6 TRBV4-3 - TGCGCCAGCAGCCAAGAGAATTATCCACCTAATTCACCCCTCCACTTT CASSQENYPPNSPLHF
few TRBJ2-7 TRBV4-2 TRBD1 TGTGCCAGCAGCCCTGGACAGGGATCCCTCTACGAGCAGTACTTC CASSPGQGSLYEQYF
few TRBJ1-2 TRBV30 - TGTGCCTGGATGCGGGTTAAGGGGGGGGACTATGGCTACACCTTC CAWMRVKGGDYGYTF
- TRBJ1-1 TRBV7-8 - TGTGCCAGCAGCTTAGTCCCCCTCCCCGAGGGCACTGAAGCTTTCTTT CASSLVPLPEGTEAFF
once TRBJ2-3 TRBV7-6 TRBD2 TGTGCCAGCAGCCTTCGGACTAGCGGGGGGCGAAATAGCACAGATACGCAGTATTTT CASSLRTSGGRNSTDTQYF
- TRBJ1-1 TRBV29-1 - TGCAGCGTTGAAGATCGGACGGGGAACACTGAAGCTTTCTTT CSVEDRTGNTEAFF
few TRBJ1-2 TRBV4-2 - TGTGCCAGCAGCCACCCCCCATCCGGCTACACCTTC CASSHPPSGYTF
few TRBJ2-3 TRBV7-2 - TGTGCCAGCAGCCCGGGAAATACGCAGTATTTT CASSPGNTQYF
few TRBJ2-3 TRBV14 - TGTGCCAGCAGCCAAGATCCCCACAGGGTATGGACAGATACGCAGTATTTT CASSQDPHRVWTDTQYF
- TRBJ2-7 TRBV20-1 TRBD2 TGCAGTGCAACCCCCGGGGGAGGGACCTACGAGCAGTACTTC CSATPGGGTYEQYF
few TRBJ2-7 TRBV4-3 TRBD1 TGCGCCAGCAGCCAGGGACAGGGGTCCTCCTACGAGCAGTACTTC CASSQGQGSSYEQYF
- TRBJ1-5 TRBV12-3/TRBV12-4 TRBD1 TGTGCCAGCAGTCCCGACAGGGGAGATCAGCCCCAGCATTTT CASSPDRGDQPQHF
- TRBJ2-7 TRBV7-2 - TGTGCCAGCAGCTTAACAGAATTAGGCGAGCAGTACTTC CASSLTELGEQYF
few TRBJ2-2 TRBV4-2 - TGTGCCAGCAGCCAAGATCTGGGCGGGCCCGGGGAGCTGTTTTTT CASSQDLGGPGELFF
- TRBJ2-3 TRBV20-1 TRBD2 TGCAGTGCTAGTACGGCTAGCGGAAACACAGATACGCAGTATTTT CSASTASGNTDTQYF
- TRBJ2-5 TRBV7-2 TRBD2 TGTGCCAGCAGCTTACCTACTAGCGGGACCCTTGGGGAGACCCAGTACTTC CASSLPTSGTLGETQYF